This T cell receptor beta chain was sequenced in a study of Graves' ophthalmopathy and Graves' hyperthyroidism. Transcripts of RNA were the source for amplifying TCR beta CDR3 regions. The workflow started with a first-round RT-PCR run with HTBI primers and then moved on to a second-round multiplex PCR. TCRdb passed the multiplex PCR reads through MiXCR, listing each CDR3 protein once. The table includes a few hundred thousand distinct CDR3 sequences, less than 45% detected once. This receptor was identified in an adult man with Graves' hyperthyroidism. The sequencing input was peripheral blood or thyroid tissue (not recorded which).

The CDR3 here is CASSLDLGYTGERETQYF. In DNA, the CDR3 is TGTGCCAGCAGCTTAGATCTTGGGTACACCGGGGAGCGGGAGACCCAGTACTTC. The V call is TRBV11-3, the J call TRBJ2-5, with D perhaps TRBD2 (5 bases). The V end was cut by 0 bases, the J end by 5 bases, with 22 bases between. The CDR3 is 18 residues long. Per germline, CDR1 SGHNT and CDR2 YENEEA.